Presented here are 28 T cell receptor beta chains from one specimen sequenced in a study of T cell responses to AZD1222 COVID-19 vaccine (dated by TCRdb to the early 2020s). The protocol used for the library was the immunoSEQ multiplex PCR assay. Entries here come from immuneACCESS through TCRdb and include only in-frame sequences with V and J called. Some clones fail to appear in such tables; in the studies checked, an unresolved V gene covers under half of the shortfall, and the cause of the remainder is unknown. The sample includes over 85,000 clones, with nearly 90% observed a single time. About 8% of the sample is taken by the ten largest. Reading the label with the study, this specimen's time point is: baseline before first vaccination. Sequencing was performed on peripheral blood, taken on day 0 of AZD1222 vaccination. The receptors stem from an adult in good health.

This chain connects TRBV7-9 to TRBJ1-1, with a weak D call TRBD1 (5 bases). CDR1 is SEHNR and CDR2 is FQNEAQ in the germline V gene (reference sequence). V was trimmed by 3 bases and J by 5 bases, leaving 19 bases between them. This CDR3 comprises 16 residues. The CDR3 DNA sequence: TGTGCCAGCAGCTTGAAGGGCCGTCTCCGGGGGACTGAAGCTTTCTTT. The encoded protein is CASSLKGRLRGTEAFF.

CDR3 sequence: CASRGVEAFF. DNA of the CDR3: TGTGCCAGCAGGGGGGTTGAAGCTTTCTTT. V gene TRBV6-5 combines with J gene TRBJ1-1; possible D gene TRBD1, 5 bases. The CDR3 consists of 10 residues. Germline CDR1 reads MNHEY; CDR2 reads SVGAGI. Deletions cut 6 bases from V and 7 bases from J, with 6 bases between.

The chain has TRBV19 and TRBJ1-2; D might be TRBD1 (6 bases). Trimming pared 5 bases from V and 7 bases from J, leaving 17 bases between. Germline V lookup: CDR1 LNHDA, CDR2 SQIVND (reference sequence). This CDR3 comprises 14 residues. This chain's CDR3 is CASSSRTETGGYTF. The CDR3 DNA sequence: TGTGCCAGTAGTTCTCGGACAGAGACGGGTGGCTACACCTTC.

The CDR3 region has the DNA TGCGCCAGCAGCCAAACTCCGTCTGGGGACACTGAAGCTTTCTTT. This sequence encodes CASSQTPSGDTEAFF. V and J are TRBV4-3 and TRBJ1-1; D call uncertain. Looked up from germline, CDR1 is LGHNA and CDR2 is YSLEER. The CDR3 extends over 15 amino acids. Trimming stripped 2 bases from V and 3 bases from J, with 13 bases between.

This clone was seen just once. The chain couples TRBV12-3 or TRBV12-4 to TRBJ2-3; D remains ambiguous. Trimming took 1 base from V and 4 from J, leaving 6 bases between them. CDR3 length: 13 amino acids. DNA for the CDR3: TGTGCCAGCAGTTTAGTCCCTGCAGATACGCAGTATTTT. Amino acids: CASSLVPADTQYF.

The J gene is TRBJ1-5, the V gene TRBV7-2; the match to TRBD1 covers 7 bases. V gave up 1 base and J gave up 7 bases; unmatched junction bases: 10. Germline V CDR1 and CDR2: SGHTA, FQGNSA. The CDR3 totals 16 residues. Here the CDR3 reads CASSLDPTGSKQPQHF. CDR3 nucleotides: TGTGCCAGCAGCTTAGATCCGACAGGGTCCAAGCAGCCCCAGCATTTT.

This chain uses TRBV12-5 with TRBJ2-2; 8 bases are a match to TRBD1. The germline V gene encodes CDR1 LGHNT and CDR2 FRNRAP. CDR3 length: 18 amino acids. V was clipped by 0 bases and J by 1 base; unmatched bases: 7. CDR3 nucleotide sequence: TGTGCTAGTGGTTTGGTTCCATTAGGACAGGGGAACACCGGGGAGCTGTTTTTT. Amino acid sequence: CASGLVPLGQGNTGELFF.

CDR3 bases: TGTGCCAGCAGCCCCGCAGGGGGTCGGAATTCACCCCTCCACTTT. Its translation is CASSPAGGRNSPLHF. The chain employs TRBV7-2 and TRBJ1-6, with TRBD1 identical over 7 bases. Germline V gives CDR1 SGHTA, CDR2 FQGNSA. CDR3 length equals 15 residues. The V gene end was trimmed by 5 bases and the J gene end by 7 bases; junction bases not matched to a gene: 8.

In this sample, this clone turned up a few times. The rearrangement uses TRBV25-1 and TRBJ2-7; 8 bases agree with TRBD1. This CDR3 has 15 residues. V trimming: 4 bases; J trimming: 4 bases; junction bases outside the gene matches: 9. Germline assignment: CDR1 MGHDK and CDR2 SYGVNS. This CDR3 is CASSAQDRERYEQYF. In DNA form, the CDR3 reads TGTGCCAGCAGTGCCCAGGACAGGGAGCGGTACGAGCAGTACTTC.

This clone occurred once. The V and J genes are TRBV4-3 and TRBJ1-4, with a weak D call TRBD1 (5 bases). V lost 1 base and J lost 4, with 13 bases in between. The length of the CDR3 is 16 residues. Germline V gene lookup returns CDR1 LGHNA and CDR2 YSLEER. CDR3 in amino acids: CASSQGTDRDNEKLFF. The CDR3 DNA reads TGCGCCAGCAGCCAAGGTACCGACAGAGATAATGAAAAACTGTTTTTT.

This chain uses TRBV3-1 (or the pseudogene TRBV3-2) with TRBJ2-3, with TRBD2 as a possible D gene (7 bases). The germline V gene has CDR1 LGHDT and CDR2 YNNKEL (reference sequence). This CDR3 is built from 18 residues. The V gene lost 5 bases and the J gene lost 0 bases, with 21 bases spanning the gap. This CDR3 is CASSGGGIGWTSTDTQYF. Here the CDR3 DNA reads TGTGCCAGCAGCGGCGGGGGCATCGGGTGGACTAGCACAGATACGCAGTATTTT.

The rearrangement joins TRBV11-3 to TRBJ2-5, with D possibly matching TRBD1 (5 bases). Between the trimmed V and J ends, which lost 2 bases and 5 bases, there was a span of 9 bases. The CDR3 has 13 residues. Germline V gene lookup returns CDR1 SGHNT and CDR2 YENEEA. The CDR3 region is CASSLQGSETQYF. CDR3 DNA sequence: TGTGCCAGCAGCTTACAGGGTTCGGAGACCCAGTACTTC.

The rearrangement links TRBV11-2 to TRBJ2-3; D not resolved. V was cut by 5 bases and J by 4 bases, with 4 bases left in between. Germline lookup yields CDR1 SGHAT and CDR2 FQNNGV. There are 11 residues in the CDR3. The CDR3: CASSPADTQYF. CDR3 DNA sequence: TGTGCCAGCAGCCCAGCAGATACGCAGTATTTT.

This clone showed up just once. One end of the junction varies from germline; a read error may be responsible. V and J are TRBV7-7 and TRBJ2-5; no reliable D call. This CDR3 comprises 13 residues. Germline V gene lookup returns CDR1 SSHAT and CDR2 FNYEAQ (reference sequence). CDR3: CASSRLGEETQYF. The CDR3 nucleotides are TGTGCTAGCAGCCGTTTAGGTGAAGAGACCCAGTACTTC.

This chain uses TRBV7-6 with TRBJ2-7; D remains ambiguous. Per germline, CDR1 SGHVS and CDR2 FNYEAQ. Trimming pared 2 bases from V and 6 bases from J, leaving 8 bases between. The CDR3 sequence is 12 residues long. In nucleotides, the CDR3 is TGTGCCAGCAGCTTATCCCCCTCCGAGCAGTACTTC. It translates to CASSLSPSEQYF.

This clone was picked up a small number of times. As DNA, the CDR3 is TGTGCTAGTGGTTTGGTATGGACGGACCGTTCCTATGGCTACACCTTC. Translating gives CASGLVWTDRSYGYTF. V gene TRBV12-5 combines with J gene TRBJ1-2, with unresolved D. Germline CDR1 LGHNT, CDR2 FRNRAP. The CDR3 is made up of 16 amino acids. V shed 0 bases and J shed 4 bases, with 15 bases lying between them. The entire variable domain, with the rest obtained from reference TRBV12-5 and TRBJ1-2, is as follows: DARVTQTPRHKVTEMGQEVTMRCQPILGHNTVFWYRQTMMQGLELLAYFRNRAPLDDSGMPKDRFSAEMPDATLATLKIQPSEPRDSAVYFCASGLVWTDRSYGYTFGSGTRLTVV.

The chain is built from TRBV3-1 (or the pseudogene TRBV3-2) and TRBJ2-6, with unresolved D. Germline CDR1 LGHDT, CDR2 YNNKEL (reference sequence). V lost 3 bases to trimming and J lost 0 bases, with 6 bases between them. The CDR3 sequence is 15 residues long. CDR3 in DNA: TGTGCCAGCAGCCAGATAGACTCTGGGGCCAACGTCCTGACTTTC. This translates into CASSQIDSGANVLTF.

The genes are TRBV7-9 and TRBJ2-2; unclear D gene. Per germline, CDR1 SEHNR and CDR2 FQNEAQ (reference sequence). V dropped 4 bases and J dropped 7 bases, with 4 bases sitting between them. The CDR3 is made up of 11 amino acids. In nucleotides, the CDR3 is TGTGCCAGCAGCTCAGTCGGGGAGCTGTTTTTT. This encodes CASSSVGELFF.

This chain uses TRBV3-1 (or the pseudogene TRBV3-2) with TRBJ1-3; D gene unclear. This CDR3 is 16 amino acids long. Germline CDR1 LGHDT, CDR2 YNNKEL (reference sequence). Deletions cut 4 bases from V and 0 bases from J, with 13 bases between. CDR3 loop: CASSPLTRSSGNTIYF. DNA of the CDR3: TGTGCCAGCAGCCCCTTGACGCGGAGCTCTGGAAACACCATATATTTT.

The CDR3 loop reads CAISESSLGQGGEQYF. The CDR3 nucleotides are TGTGCCATCAGTGAGTCGAGCCTTGGACAGGGGGGGGAGCAGTACTTC. This rearrangement joins TRBV10-3 to TRBJ2-7; 10 bases agree with TRBD1. The CDR3 runs to 16 residues. V was pared by 0 bases and J by 7 bases, with 9 bases of the junction left unmatched. The germline V gene has CDR1 ENHRY and CDR2 SYGVKD.

This sequence joins TRBV11-1 and TRBJ2-7, with D tentatively TRBD2 (6 bases). From germline, CDR1 is SGHAT and CDR2 FQDESV (reference sequence). CDR3 size: 15 residues. V dropped 5 bases and J dropped 8 bases, with 22 bases sitting between them. The CDR3 reads CASSAGLGLEGKQYF. The CDR3 coding sequence is TGTGCCAGCAGCGCCGGGTTAGGGCTGGAGGGTAAGCAGTACTTC. Using reference TRBV11-1 and TRBJ2-7 for the parts outside the CDR3, the full variable domain is EAEVAQSPRYKITEKSQAVAFWCDPISGHATLYWYRQILGQGPELLVQFQDESVVDDSQLPKDRFSAERLKGVDSTLKIQPAELGDSAMYLCASSAGLGLEGKQYFGPGTRLTVT.

The CDR3 region is CASLSPAPETQYF. The DNA of the CDR3 is TGTGCCAGCCTAAGTCCGGCCCCAGAGACCCAGTACTTC. The V and J genes are TRBV2 and TRBJ2-5; D is uncertain. The CDR3 sequence is 13 residues long. Germline CDR1 is SNHLY and CDR2 is FYNNEI. Trimming took 8 bases from V and 4 from J, leaving 14 bases between them. Together with reference TRBV2 and TRBJ2-5, the CDR3 gives the full variable domain: EPEVTQTPSHQVTQMGQEVILRCVPISNHLYFYWYRQILGQKVEFLVSFYNNEISEKSEIFDDQFSVERPDGSNFTLKIRSTKLEDSAMYFCASLSPAPETQYFGPGTRLLVL.

This chain uses TRBV5-1 with TRBJ2-2; 9 bases match TRBD2. With 5 bases clipped from V and 3 bases from J, the junction kept 2 bases outside the gene matches. This CDR3 region has 14 residues. The germline V gene encodes CDR1 SGHRS and CDR2 YFSETQ. The CDR3 coding sequence is TGCGCCAGCAGTCAGCGGGGGGACACCGGGGAGCTGTTTTTT. Translation: CASSQRGDTGELFF.

This clone was found once. V and J are TRBV5-6 and TRBJ2-2, with 8 bases identical to TRBD2. V lost 5 bases, J lost 5 bases, and 8 bases stayed unmatched. The CDR3 loop spans 15 amino acids. Germline CDR1 reads SGHDT; CDR2 reads YYEEEE. The CDR3 DNA sequence: TGTGCCAGCAGTCCGGGACTAGGGGCAACCGGGGAGCTGTTTTTT. Protein product: CASSPGLGATGELFF.

This clone has just one count. The chain couples TRBV6-5 to TRBJ1-1; unclear D gene. The CDR3 is made up of 14 amino acids. Germline loops: CDR1 MNHEY, CDR2 SVGAGI. Trimming left V 5 bases short and J 3 bases short, with 13 bases between. For the CDR3, the DNA is TGTGCCAGCAGTCCCCTGAACAGAGACACTGAAGCTTTCTTT. Translated: CASSPLNRDTEAFF.

The genes are TRBV3-1 (or the pseudogene TRBV3-2) and TRBJ2-1; maybe TRBD2 (6 bases). The CDR3 runs to 15 residues. Trimming pared 4 bases from V and 2 bases from J, leaving 12 bases between. Germline loops: CDR1 LGHDT, CDR2 YNNKEL (reference sequence). This chain's CDR3 is CASSLRDLPYNEQFF. DNA for the CDR3: TGTGCCAGCAGCCTGCGGGACTTACCCTACAATGAGCAGTTCTTC.

This chain uses TRBV2 with TRBJ2-1; 7 bases align to TRBD1. The CDR3 totals 15 residues. CDR1 is SNHLY and CDR2 is FYNNEI in the germline V gene. V lost 5 bases to trimming and J lost 0 bases; unmatched junction nucleotides: 4. DNA of the CDR3: TGTGCCAGCAGTCAACAGGGGCGCTCCTACAATGAGCAGTTCTTC. Translated: CASSQQGRSYNEQFF.

The V call is TRBV30, the J call TRBJ1-1; the D is unclear. V was cut by 2 bases and J by 4 bases, with 11 bases left in between. The germline gives CDR1 GTSNPN, CDR2 SVGIG (reference sequence). The CDR3 runs to 13 residues. For the CDR3, the DNA is TGTGCCTGGAGTTTGACGGAAGGCACTGAAGCTTTCTTT. Its translation is CAWSLTEGTEAFF. Based on the CDR3 plus reference TRBV30 and TRBJ1-1, the full variable domain is SQTIHQWPATLVQPVGSPLSLECTVEGTSNPNLYWYRQAAGRGLQLLFYSVGIGQISSEVPQNLSASRPQDRQFILSSKKLLLSDSGFYLCAWSLTEGTEAFFGQGTRLTVV.